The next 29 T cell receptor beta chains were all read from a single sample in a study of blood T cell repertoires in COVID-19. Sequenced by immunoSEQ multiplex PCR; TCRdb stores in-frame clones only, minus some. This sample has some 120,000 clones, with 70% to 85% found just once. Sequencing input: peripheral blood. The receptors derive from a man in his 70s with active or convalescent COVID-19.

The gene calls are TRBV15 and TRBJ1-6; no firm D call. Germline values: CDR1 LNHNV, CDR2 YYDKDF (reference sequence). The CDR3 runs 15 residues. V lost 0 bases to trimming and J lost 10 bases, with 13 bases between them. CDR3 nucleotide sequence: TGTGCCACCAGCAGAGATCTTGACGGGAGGTCACCCCTCCACTTT. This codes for CATSRDLDGRSPLHF.

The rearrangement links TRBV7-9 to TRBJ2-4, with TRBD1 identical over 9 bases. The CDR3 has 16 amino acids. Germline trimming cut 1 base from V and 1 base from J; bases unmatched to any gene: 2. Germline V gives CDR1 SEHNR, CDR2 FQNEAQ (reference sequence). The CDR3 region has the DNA TGTGCCAGCAGCTTAGTAGGGACAGGGGCCAAAAACATTCAGTACTTC. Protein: CASSLVGTGAKNIQYF.

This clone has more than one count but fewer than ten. The CDR3 loop is CASRDRAGELFF. For the CDR3, the DNA is TGTGCCAGCAGGGACAGGGCCGGGGAGCTGTTTTTT. V usage is TRBV6-5 and J usage is TRBJ2-2, with 8 positions matching TRBD1. CDR3 size: 12 residues. V dropped 6 bases and J dropped 6; count of bases not matched to a gene: 0. Germline V gene lookup returns CDR1 MNHEY and CDR2 SVGAGI.

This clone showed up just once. The CDR3 bases are TGTGCCAGCAGTGGGGGGGTCAGCTCCTATAATTCACCCCTCCACTTT. Its translation is CASSGGVSSYNSPLHF. The chain employs TRBV6-1 and TRBJ1-6; weak D call: TRBD1 (5 bases). CDR1 MNHNS and CDR2 SASEGT come from the germline V gene. The length of the CDR3 is 16 residues. V was cut by 4 bases and J by 0 bases, with 10 bases left in between.

CDR3 coding DNA: TGCGCCAGCAGCACTAGCGGGAGGGCCGGGGATACGCAGTATTTT. Translating gives CASSTSGRAGDTQYF. This chain connects TRBV10-2 to TRBJ2-3, with 13 bases matching TRBD2. The junction had 6 bases not matched to a gene; V was cut back by 6 bases and J by 6 bases. This CDR3 is built from 15 residues. The germline CDR1 and CDR2 sequences are WSHSY and SAAADI.

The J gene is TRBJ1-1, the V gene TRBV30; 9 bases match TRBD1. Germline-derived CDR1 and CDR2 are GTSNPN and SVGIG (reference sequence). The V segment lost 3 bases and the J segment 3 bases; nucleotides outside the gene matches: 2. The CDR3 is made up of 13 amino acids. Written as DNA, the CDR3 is TGTGCCTGGAGGGGACAGGGCTACACTGAAGCTTTCTTT. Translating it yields CAWRGQGYTEAFF. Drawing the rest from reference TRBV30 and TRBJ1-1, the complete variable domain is SQTIHQWPATLVQPVGSPLSLECTVEGTSNPNLYWYRQAAGRGLQLLFYSVGIGQISSEVPQNLSASRPQDRQFILSSKKLLLSDSGFYLCAWRGQGYTEAFFGQGTRLTVV.

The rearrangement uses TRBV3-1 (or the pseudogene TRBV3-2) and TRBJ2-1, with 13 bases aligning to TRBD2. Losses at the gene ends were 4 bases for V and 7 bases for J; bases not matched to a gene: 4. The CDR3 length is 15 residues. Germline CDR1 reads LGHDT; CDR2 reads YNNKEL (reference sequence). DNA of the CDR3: TGTGCCAGCAGCCCCGGGACTAGCGGGGTTAATGAGCAGTTCTTC. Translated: CASSPGTSGVNEQFF.

This CDR3 is CASSQEAGQAFGAFF. CDR3 nucleotide sequence: TGCGCCAGCAGCCAAGAAGCGGGACAAGCATTTGGAGCTTTCTTT. This chain uses TRBV4-1 with TRBJ1-1; TRBD1 might be the D (6 bases). V lost 0 bases to trimming and J lost 10 bases, with 18 bases between them. The CDR3 runs 15 residues. The V gene's germline CDR1 is MGHRA and CDR2 YSYEKL.

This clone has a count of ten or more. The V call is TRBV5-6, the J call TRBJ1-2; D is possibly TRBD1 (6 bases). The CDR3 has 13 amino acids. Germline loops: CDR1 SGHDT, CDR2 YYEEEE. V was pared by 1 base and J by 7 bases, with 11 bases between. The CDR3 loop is CASSLPGAGGYTF. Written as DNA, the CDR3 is TGTGCCAGCAGCTTGCCAGGGGCGGGTGGCTACACCTTC. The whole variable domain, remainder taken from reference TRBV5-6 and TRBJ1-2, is DAGVTQSPTHLIKTRGQQVTLRCSPKSGHDTVSWYQQALGQGPQFIFQYYEEEERQRGNFPDRFSGHQFPNYSSELNVNALLLGDSALYLCASSLPGAGGYTFGSGTRLTVV.

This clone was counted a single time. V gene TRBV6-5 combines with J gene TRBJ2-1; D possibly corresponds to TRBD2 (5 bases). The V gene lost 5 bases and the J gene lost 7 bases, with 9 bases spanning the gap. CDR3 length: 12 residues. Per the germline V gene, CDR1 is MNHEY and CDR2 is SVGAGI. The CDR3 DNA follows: TGTGCCAGCAGTACTAGTTGGAATGAGCAGTTCTTC. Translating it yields CASSTSWNEQFF.

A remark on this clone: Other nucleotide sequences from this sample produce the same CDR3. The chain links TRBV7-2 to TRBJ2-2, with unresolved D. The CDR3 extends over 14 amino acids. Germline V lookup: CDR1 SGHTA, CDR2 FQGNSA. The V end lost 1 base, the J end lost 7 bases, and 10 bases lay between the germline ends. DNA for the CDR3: TGTGCCAGCAGCTTAGGAAGACGAGGCGGGGAGCTGTTTTTT. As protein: CASSLGRRGGELFF.

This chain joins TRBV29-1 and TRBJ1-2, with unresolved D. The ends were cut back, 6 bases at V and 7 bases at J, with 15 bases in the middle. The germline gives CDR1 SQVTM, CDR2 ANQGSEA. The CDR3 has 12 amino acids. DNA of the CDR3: TGCAGCGTCCGACTCAGTATCGCTGGCTACACCTTC. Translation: CSVRLSIAGYTF.

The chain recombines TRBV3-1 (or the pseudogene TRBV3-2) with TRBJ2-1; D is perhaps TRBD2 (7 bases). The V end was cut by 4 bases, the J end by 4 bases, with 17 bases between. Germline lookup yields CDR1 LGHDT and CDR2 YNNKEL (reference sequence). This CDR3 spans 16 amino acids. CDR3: CASSPTGAGQYNEQFF. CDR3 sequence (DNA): TGTGCCAGCAGCCCAACCGGAGCGGGACAATACAATGAGCAGTTCTTC.

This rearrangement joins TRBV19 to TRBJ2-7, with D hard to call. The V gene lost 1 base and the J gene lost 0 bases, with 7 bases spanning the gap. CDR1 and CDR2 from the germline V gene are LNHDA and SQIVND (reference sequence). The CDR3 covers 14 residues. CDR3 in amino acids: CASSIGRSSYEQYF. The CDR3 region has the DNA TGTGCCAGTAGTATAGGGCGGAGCTCCTACGAGCAGTACTTC. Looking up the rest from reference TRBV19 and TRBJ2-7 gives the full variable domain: DGGITQSPKYLFRKEGQNVTLSCEQNLNHDAMYWYRQDPGQGLRLIYYSQIVNDFQKGDIAEGYSVSREKKESFPLTVTSAQKNPTAFYLCASSIGRSSYEQYFGPGTRLTVT.

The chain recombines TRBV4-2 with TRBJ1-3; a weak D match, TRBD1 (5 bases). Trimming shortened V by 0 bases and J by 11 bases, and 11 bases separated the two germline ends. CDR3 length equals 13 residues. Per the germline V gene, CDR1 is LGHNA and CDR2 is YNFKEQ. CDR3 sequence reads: CASSQERGGAIYF. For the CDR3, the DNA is TGTGCCAGCAGCCAAGAGAGAGGAGGGGCCATATATTTT.

CDR3 nucleotide sequence: TGTGCCAGCAGCAAATCACAGGGTTACAATGAGCAGTTCTTC. Translation gives CASSKSQGYNEQFF. V gene TRBV11-3 combines with J gene TRBJ2-1; D is possibly TRBD1 (6 bases). Germline values: CDR1 SGHNT, CDR2 YENEEA. The length of the CDR3 is 14 residues. Trimming shortened V by 5 bases and J by 4 bases, and 12 bases separated the two germline ends.

DNA of the CDR3: TGTGCCAGCAGACTAGGAGGGCGTGAGAGCGAGACCCAGTACTTC. Its protein is CASRLGGRESETQYF. This chain joins TRBV7-2 and TRBJ2-5, with D possibly being TRBD2 (6 bases). The V end was cut by 6 bases, the J end by 5 bases, with 19 bases between. Germline lookup yields CDR1 SGHTA and CDR2 FQGNSA. This CDR3 contains 15 residues.

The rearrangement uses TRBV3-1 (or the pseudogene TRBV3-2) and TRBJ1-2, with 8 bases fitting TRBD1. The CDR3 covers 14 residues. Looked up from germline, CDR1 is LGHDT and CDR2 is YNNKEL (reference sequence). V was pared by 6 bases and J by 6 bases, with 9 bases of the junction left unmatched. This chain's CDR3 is CASRQTGVVNGYTF. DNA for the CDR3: TGTGCCAGCAGGCAGACAGGGGTGGTGAATGGCTACACCTTC.

The CDR3 nucleotides read TGTGCCAGCAGTTACTCGAATTCCAGGGTTGAGACCCAGTACTTC. It translates to CASSYSNSRVETQYF. The J gene is TRBJ2-5, the V gene TRBV6-5, with D possibly TRBD1 on 5 matching bases. Germline values: CDR1 MNHEY, CDR2 SVGAGI. The CDR3 contains 15 residues. The germline V and J ends were trimmed by 0 bases and 5 bases, with 13 bases remaining between them.

The CDR3 reads CASSPSNRNSAEQFF. Here the CDR3 DNA reads TGTGCCAGCTCACCAAGTAACAGGAACTCGGCTGAGCAGTTCTTC. This chain connects TRBV18 to TRBJ2-1; D might be TRBD1 (5 bases). The CDR3 is made up of 15 amino acids. The V gene lost 2 bases and the J gene lost 9 bases, with 17 bases spanning the gap. Germline V gene lookup returns CDR1 KGHSH and CDR2 LQKENI.

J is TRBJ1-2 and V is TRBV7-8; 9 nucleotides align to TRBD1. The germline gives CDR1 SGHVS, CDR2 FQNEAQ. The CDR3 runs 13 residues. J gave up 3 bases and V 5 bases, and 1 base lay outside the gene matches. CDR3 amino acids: CASSRQGDYGYTF. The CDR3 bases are TGTGCCAGCAGCCGACAGGGGGACTATGGCTACACCTTC.

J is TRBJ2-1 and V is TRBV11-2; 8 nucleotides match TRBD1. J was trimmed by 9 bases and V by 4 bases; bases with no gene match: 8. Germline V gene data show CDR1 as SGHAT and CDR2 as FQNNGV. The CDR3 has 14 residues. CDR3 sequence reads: CASSSRGLWGEQFF. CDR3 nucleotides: TGTGCCAGCAGCTCCAGGGGGCTTTGGGGTGAGCAGTTCTTC. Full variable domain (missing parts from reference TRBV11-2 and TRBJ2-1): EAGVAQSPRYKIIEKRQSVAFWCNPISGHATLYWYQQILGQGPKLLIQFQNNGVVDDSQLPKDRFSAERLKGVDSTLKIQPAKLEDSAVYLCASSSRGLWGEQFFGPGTRLTVL.

In DNA form, the CDR3 reads TGTGCCAGTATATCCGCAGGGGGCAATCAGCCCCAGCATTTT. Translating gives CASISAGGNQPQHF. The chain carries TRBV19 and TRBJ1-5, with D perhaps TRBD1 (6 bases). Germline CDR1 and CDR2: LNHDA and SQIVND (reference sequence). CDR3 length: 14 residues. V shed 7 bases and J shed 2 bases, with 12 bases lying between them. Looking up the rest from reference TRBV19 and TRBJ1-5 gives the full variable domain: DGGITQSPKYLFRKEGQNVTLSCEQNLNHDAMYWYRQDPGQGLRLIYYSQIVNDFQKGDIAEGYSVSREKKESFPLTVTSAQKNPTAFYLCASISAGGNQPQHFGDGTRLSIL.

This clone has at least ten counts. The DNA of the CDR3 is TGTGCCAGCAGCCAAGAGTCGGGTCGGACTAGCGGGAGGACTACTAAATCCACAGATACGCAGTATTTT. Translated, it gives CASSQESGRTSGRTTKSTDTQYF. This chain links TRBV4-2 with TRBJ2-3; 14 bases match TRBD2. CDR1 LGHNA and CDR2 YNFKEQ come from the germline V gene. J lost 2 bases, V lost 0 bases, and 19 bases had no gene match. The CDR3 is made up of 23 amino acids.

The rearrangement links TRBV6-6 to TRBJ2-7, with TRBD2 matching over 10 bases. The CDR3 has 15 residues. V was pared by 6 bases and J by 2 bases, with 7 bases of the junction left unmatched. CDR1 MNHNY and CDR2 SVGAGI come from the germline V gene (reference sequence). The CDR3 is CASSFPSGRTYEQYF. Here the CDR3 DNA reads TGTGCCAGCAGCTTCCCTAGCGGGAGAACCTACGAGCAGTACTTC.

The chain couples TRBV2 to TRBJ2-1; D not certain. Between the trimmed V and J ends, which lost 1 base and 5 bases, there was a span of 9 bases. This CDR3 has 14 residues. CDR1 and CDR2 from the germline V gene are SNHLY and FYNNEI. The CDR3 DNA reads TGTGCCAGCAGTGAAGGGTCTACCCACAATGAGCAGTTCTTC. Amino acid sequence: CASSEGSTHNEQFF.

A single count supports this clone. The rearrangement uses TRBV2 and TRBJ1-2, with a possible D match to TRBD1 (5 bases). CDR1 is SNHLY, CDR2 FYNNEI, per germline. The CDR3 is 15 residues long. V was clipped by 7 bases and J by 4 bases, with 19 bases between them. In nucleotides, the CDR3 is TGTGCCAGCAACTTAATCCAGGGAGGGAGCTATGGCTACACCTTC. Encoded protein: CASNLIQGGSYGYTF.

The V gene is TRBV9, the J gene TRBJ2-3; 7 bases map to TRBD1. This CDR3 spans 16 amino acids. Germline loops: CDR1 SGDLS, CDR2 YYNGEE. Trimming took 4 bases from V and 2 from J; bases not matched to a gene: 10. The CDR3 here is CASSPRGRGFTDTQYF. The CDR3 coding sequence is TGTGCCAGCAGCCCCCGGGGCAGGGGGTTCACAGATACGCAGTATTTT.

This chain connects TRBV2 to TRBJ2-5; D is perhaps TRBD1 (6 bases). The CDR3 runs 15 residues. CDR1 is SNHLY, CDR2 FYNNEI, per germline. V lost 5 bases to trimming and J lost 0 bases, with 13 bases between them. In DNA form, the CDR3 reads TGTGCCAGCAGTAGAGTGGGGGCGCACCAAGAGACCCAGTACTTC. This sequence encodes CASSRVGAHQETQYF.